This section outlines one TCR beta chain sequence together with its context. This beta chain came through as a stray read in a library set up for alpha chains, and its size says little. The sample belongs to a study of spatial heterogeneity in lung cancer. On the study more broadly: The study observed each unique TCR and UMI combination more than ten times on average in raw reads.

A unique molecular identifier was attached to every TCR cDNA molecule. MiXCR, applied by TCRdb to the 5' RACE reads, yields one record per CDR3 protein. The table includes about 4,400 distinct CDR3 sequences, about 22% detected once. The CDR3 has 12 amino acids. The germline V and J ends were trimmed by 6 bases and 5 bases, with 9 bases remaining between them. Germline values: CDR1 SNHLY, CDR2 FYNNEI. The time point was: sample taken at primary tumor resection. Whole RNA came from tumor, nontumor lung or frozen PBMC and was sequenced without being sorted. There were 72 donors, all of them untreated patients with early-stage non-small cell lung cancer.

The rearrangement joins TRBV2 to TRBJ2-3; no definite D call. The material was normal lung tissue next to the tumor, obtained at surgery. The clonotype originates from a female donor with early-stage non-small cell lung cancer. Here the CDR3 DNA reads TGTGCCAGCAGCGTACTTGGAGATACGCAGTATTTT. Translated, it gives CASSVLGDTQYF.